This T cell receptor beta chain came from a study of read filtering for tumor transcriptome and immune sequencing. CDR3 size: 14 residues. CDR1 and CDR2 (germline): MNHEY, SVGEGT. Molecular barcoded adaptors covering alpha/delta and beta/gamma chains were used on 400 to 450 ng RNA. TCRdb re-derived calls from the reads in MiXCR, one entry per CDR3 protein. The sample has approximately 150,000 distinct CDR3 sequences, less than 15% seen once. A remark on this clonotype: A read error is likely here: a far larger clone is one base away.

V and J are TRBV6-2 or TRBV6-3 and TRBJ2-5; tentatively, D is TRBD2 (6 bases). Sequencing was done on a sample of a population of CD138-negative cells sorted from bone marrow. The TCR comes from a donor at least 40 years old with multiple myeloma. This chain's CDR3 is CAGSYPGLVETQYF. DNA of the CDR3: TGTGCCGGCAGTTACCCGGGACTGGTGGAGACCCAGTACTTC.